This T cell receptor (beta chain) originates from a study of blood T cells in healthy people across ages (dated by TCRdb to about 2015). Background for the entire study: Template switching captured roughly one uniquely barcoded TCR beta cDNA molecule per two T cells in model experiments. The donors were split into four age groups: young (average 16 years), middle-aged (around 40), aged (roughly 68) and long-lived (82). Age-related changes in TCR beta repertoire diversity were measured in the study by deep sequencing normalized with unique cDNA molecular identifiers. To avoid experimental bias, donors of different ages were spread randomly across the sequencing lanes. The study analyzed two additional independent replicas of 1 million unique cDNA reads from the same blood draw for two donors, one aged 18 to 30 and one aged 80 or older.

Beyond this particular receptor, the publication reports: Observed TCR beta diversity correlated strongly with the percentage of naive T cells measured by flow cytometry. Total diversity estimates from one million sequenced T cells were considered lower bounds and underestimates. As age increased, observed TCR beta diversity per million T cells dropped in a roughly linear way, and a significant reduction was already evident by age about 40. The CMV infection status of donors was not known, potentially confounding age-related changes in expanded clonotypes. Compared with the aged group, more naive CD4+ T cells, fewer expanded clones and increased TCR diversity were shown by the long-lived group, suggesting age selection. Since profiling was done on bulk unsorted PBMCs, naive and antigen-experienced compartments could not be conclusively compared.

The library was obtained by 5' RACE. The listed sequencing device is Illumina HiSeq 2500. A second roughly 7 to 12 cycle PCR used a sample-barcoded 5' primer and a J-beta primer mix. A template-switch 5' adaptor carrying 12 random nucleotides introduced a unique molecular identifier onto each TCR beta cDNA molecule. Each sample yielded at least 3 million CDR3-containing paired-end reads. First-strand cDNA synthesis was performed from all RNA using the Mint cDNA synthesis kit, with priming by a TRBC-specific oligonucleotide. Following uracil-DNA glycosylase treatment, a first 18-cycle PCR with universal primers M1SS and BC2_uni_R was performed on all cDNA. On the study's bioinformatics: Each sample was normalized by randomly selecting 1 million high-quality reads, each carrying a distinct molecular identifier. Instead of being binned into consensus sequences, reads with shared molecular identifiers were discarded. MiTCR, set to a Q25 quality threshold and the strictest error-elimination algorithm, was used for CDR3 identification, clonotype clustering and error correction. A nonparametric unseen species model with Euler transformation was used to estimate lower-bound total TCR beta diversity. TCRdb's own reprocessing of the public reads used fastp at Q25 and MiXCR and kept productive beta chains. Every entry covers one CDR3 protein and lists the most common genes and DNA from its rows. TCRdb's processing, not the authors', yielded these V and J calls. The sample contains around 1,000,000 distinct CDR3 sequences, more than 30% of them found a single time. Around 12% of the sample is taken by the ten largest.

The roughly 39 donors, aged about 6 to 95 years, were systemically healthy Caucasian individuals from Russia. Approximately 9 milliliters of peripheral blood were collected from each donor into EDTA-treated Vacutainer tubes. Ficoll-Paque density-gradient centrifugation was used to isolate PBMCs, with at least 6.5 million per sample. Trizol reagent was used to extract total RNA from the PBMCs, yielding at least 6 micrograms per sample. For every donor, an aliquot of PBMCs went through flow cytometry to measure the percentages of naive CD45RAhigh/CD27high T cells. About this clonotype itself: What antigen it recognizes has not been identified. One junction end disagrees with the germline gene, perhaps due to a read error.

The CDR3 holds 16 amino acids from the cysteine to the phenylalanine. Only the CDR3 region is kept as DNA, spanning 48 bases read in frame from base 1. Per the germline V gene, SGDLS is the CDR1 and YYNGEE is the CDR2. This receptor was obtained from a young man in good health. In this chain, TRBV9 is recombined with TRBJ2-1; the D element might be TRBD1 or TRBD2, as each aligns at 6 bases. The specimen sequenced was blood. The CDR3 loop reads CASSVLGGGSYNKQFF. The DNA sequence is as follows: TGTGCCAGCAGCGTGTTAGGGGGAGGCTCCTACAATAAGCAGTTCTTC.